Sequencing of this TCR beta chain was carried out in a study of blood T cell repertoires in COVID-19. In the study overall: The United States, Italy and Spain were the sources of the acute and convalescent COVID-19 samples. From T cells, B-cell-depleted T cells, or PBMCs came the material, which was cDNA or gDNA.

The germline CDR1 and CDR2 sequences are SGDLS and YYNGEE. The CDR3 length is 16 residues. The V and J ends lost 3 bases and 4 bases, in that order; junction bases with no gene match: 5. Source study methods: Estimates of nucleated cell counts were drawn from the amplification of reference gene primers. Repertoires were generated with immunoSEQ multiplex PCR, while TCRdb's copy carries only in-frame clones and drops some. Clone size and V and J calls were adopted from that table, with D and trimming inferred from the DNA. The sample lists almost 100,000 clones; roughly nine tenths were seen once. The V gene is TRBV9, the J gene TRBJ2-2; 11 bases map to TRBD2. The sequence came from a man between 45 and 60 years old with acute or convalescent COVID-19. Specimen: peripheral blood. CDR3 loop: CASSATSGRGTGELFF. In nucleotides, the CDR3 is TGTGCCAGCAGCGCCACTAGCGGGAGAGGCACCGGGGAGCTGTTTTTT.